The present T cell receptor (beta chain) was sequenced within a study of immune evolution from preneoplasia to lung adenocarcinoma. A note on this clone: Antigen specificity is unknown.

Patient tissue came from resections in Japan or China, 2014–2017. Study-wide results and caveats: KRAS-mutant nodules had the highest T cell clonality.

Data came from immunoSEQ multiplex PCR; TCRdb stores just in-frame clones and leaves some out. The sample yields about 5,000 clones, approximately 83% seen once. The V end was cut by 3 bases, the J end by 1 base, with 9 bases between. The CDR3 has 14 amino acids. The V gene is TRBV23-1, the J gene TRBJ1-1; D perhaps matches TRBD1 (5 bases). TRBV23-1 is reported as an ORF; its role is uncertain. This sequence was found in a person between 70 and 80 years old with lung adenocarcinoma. The specimen was FFPE atypical adenomatous hyperplasia tissue from the lung. Subset described: atypical adenomatous hyperplasia (AAH), lung preneoplasia. The CDR3 bases are TGCGCCAGCAGTCAGGGCAGGGCGAACACTGAAGCTTTCTTT. Protein product: CASSQGRANTEAFF.